This passage covers 31 T cell receptor beta chains from one sample sequenced in a study of blood T cell repertoires in COVID-19. This table comes from immunoSEQ multiplex PCR, and its TCRdb copy is limited to in-frame clones, with some not included. Found here are 240,000 or so clones, about 87% of them singletons; the top ten hold about 7.6%. The source material was peripheral blood. These receptors were taken from a woman in her 70s with active or convalescent COVID-19.

V gene TRBV19 combines with J gene TRBJ1-2; TRBD1 matches 10 bases. This CDR3 comprises 16 residues. Germline V gives CDR1 LNHDA, CDR2 SQIVND (reference sequence). The trim removed 3 bases at V and 2 bases at J, leaving 6 bases unmatched. The chain's CDR3 is CASSISGTGVNYGYTF. The CDR3 DNA reads as TGTGCCAGTAGTATCTCTGGGACAGGGGTAAACTATGGCTACACCTTC. The variable domain in full, completed from reference TRBV19 and TRBJ1-2, reads DGGITQSPKYLFRKEGQNVTLSCEQNLNHDAMYWYRQDPGQGLRLIYYSQIVNDFQKGDIAEGYSVSREKKESFPLTVTSAQKNPTAFYLCASSISGTGVNYGYTFGSGTRLTVV.

The gene calls are TRBV5-1 and TRBJ1-5; TRBD1 matches 8 bases. The V segment lost 2 bases and the J segment 3 bases; nucleotides outside the gene matches: 13. There are 18 residues in the CDR3. Per the germline V gene, CDR1 is SGHRS and CDR2 is YFSETQ. DNA of the CDR3: TGCGCCAGCAGCTTTTTTCCTCCGGGACAGGACGACAATCAGCCCCAGCATTTT. This codes for CASSFFPPGQDDNQPQHF.

V usage is TRBV3-1 (or the pseudogene TRBV3-2) and J usage is TRBJ2-1; 9 bases match TRBD2. The CDR3 covers 16 residues. The germline CDR1 and CDR2 sequences are LGHDT and YNNKEL (reference sequence). The J segment lost 8 bases and the V segment lost 5 bases, leaving 13 bases of the junction unmatched. The CDR3 sequence: CASSRGGGGATDEQFF. The CDR3 nucleotides read TGTGCCAGCAGCAGGGGCGGCGGGGGGGCTACGGATGAGCAGTTCTTC.

This clone occurred a few times. The V and J genes are TRBV6-2 or TRBV6-3 and TRBJ1-1, with a possible D match to TRBD1 (5 bases). The CDR3 consists of 17 residues. Trimming stripped 2 bases from V and 1 base from J, with 17 bases between. Germline V lookup: CDR1 MNHEY, CDR2 SVGEGT. The chain's CDR3 is CASSYLIQGAKNTEAFF. The CDR3 coding sequence is TGTGCCAGCAGTTACCTAATCCAGGGTGCGAAGAACACTGAAGCTTTCTTT.

V is TRBV6-5 and J is TRBJ1-1; D remains unclear. The CDR3 runs 14 residues. The V end was cut by 6 bases, the J end by 1 base, with 12 bases between. Germline assignment: CDR1 MNHEY and CDR2 SVGAGI. The chain's CDR3 is CASSILEGNTEAFF. CDR3 bases: TGTGCCAGCAGCATTTTAGAGGGGAACACTGAAGCTTTCTTT.

This clone was observed once. The V gene is TRBV12-3 or TRBV12-4, the J gene TRBJ1-5; 7 bases align to TRBD1. V lost 6 bases and J lost 3; bases outside the gene matches: 2. CDR3 length: 13 amino acids. The CDR3 here is CASRGTDNQPQHF. CDR3 nucleotide sequence: TGTGCCAGCAGAGGGACAGACAATCAGCCCCAGCATTTT.

The V call is TRBV28, the J call TRBJ1-2; D is uncertain. CDR3 length equals 13 residues. Trimming took 7 bases from V and 7 from J, leaving 16 bases between them. Germline V gives CDR1 MDHEN, CDR2 SYDVKM. CDR3 residues: CASIADREGGYTF. The DNA for the CDR3 is TGTGCCAGCATCGCCGATCGGGAGGGTGGCTACACCTTC.

The chain joins TRBV3-1 (or the pseudogene TRBV3-2) to TRBJ1-1; TRBD1 agrees at 9 bases. J lost 8 bases, V lost 3 bases, and 4 bases had no gene match. CDR3 size: 13 residues. Germline V lookup: CDR1 LGHDT, CDR2 YNNKEL (reference sequence). In DNA, the CDR3 is TGTGCCAGCAGCCATGCCGGGACAGGGGAAGCTTTCTTT. Residues: CASSHAGTGEAFF.

DNA for the CDR3: TGTGCCAGTAGTCAGGGGCGCTTCTATGGCTACACCTTC. Amino acid sequence: CASSQGRFYGYTF. V is TRBV19 and J is TRBJ1-2; possibly TRBD1 for D (6 bases). V was pared by 5 bases and J by 4 bases, with 11 bases between. CDR3 length: 13 amino acids. CDR1 and CDR2 from the germline V gene are LNHDA and SQIVND (reference sequence).

The rearrangement joins TRBV7-2 to TRBJ1-2; D perhaps matches TRBD1 (5 bases). Per germline, CDR1 SGHTA and CDR2 FQGNSA. This CDR3 contains 14 residues. V was pared by 3 bases and J by 7 bases, with 15 bases between. The CDR3 here is CASSFSAQERGYTF. The CDR3, as DNA: TGTGCCAGCAGCTTTTCGGCACAGGAGCGTGGCTACACCTTC.

This chain links TRBV9 with TRBJ2-1, with D tentatively TRBD1 (6 bases). The CDR3 runs to 15 residues. The ends were cut back, 3 bases at V and 7 bases at J, with 17 bases in the middle. Germline V gives CDR1 SGDLS, CDR2 YYNGEE. The chain's CDR3 is CASSARGGTSNEQFF. DNA for the CDR3: TGTGCCAGCAGCGCGAGGGGTGGGACAAGTAATGAGCAGTTCTTC.

This chain's CDR3 is CASSVGPGQGSYEQYF. CDR3 bases: TGTGCCAGCAGTGTCGGGCCTGGACAGGGCTCCTACGAGCAGTACTTC. This chain links TRBV6-1 with TRBJ2-7, with 8 bases aligning to TRBD1. The germline V gene encodes CDR1 MNHNS and CDR2 SASEGT. V shed 4 bases, J shed 0 bases, and the junction held 8 bases outside the gene matches. The CDR3 has 16 residues.

V and J are TRBV6-5 and TRBJ1-6; 7 positions agree with TRBD1. The CDR3 sequence is 13 residues long. Germline V gives CDR1 MNHEY, CDR2 SVGAGI. After removal of 5 bases from V and 11 bases from J, the junction contained 6 bases not matched to a gene. In nucleotides, the CDR3 is TGTGCCAGCAGTACACAGGGGCCCCCACCCCTCCACTTT. Encoded protein: CASSTQGPPPLHF.

The V call is TRBV28, the J call TRBJ1-2; perhaps TRBD1 as D (6 bases). The V gene's germline CDR1 is MDHEN and CDR2 SYDVKM. V was pared by 5 bases and J by 14 bases, with 18 bases between. The CDR3 runs 12 residues. In nucleotides, the CDR3 is TGTGCCAGCAGTCGGGGGGCCGCCCAACCTACCTTC. It translates to CASSRGAAQPTF.

Written as DNA, the CDR3 is TGCGCCAGCAGCCCTACGTCTCGGGGGGAGGAACAGTACTTC. It yields the protein CASSPTSRGEEQYF. This chain joins TRBV4-3 and TRBJ2-7; 7 bases align to TRBD2. The CDR3 loop spans 14 amino acids. J gave up 10 bases and V 4 bases, and 13 bases lay outside the gene matches. From germline, CDR1 is LGHNA and CDR2 YSLEER.

V gene TRBV7-9 combines with J gene TRBJ2-5; D might be TRBD1 (6 bases). Germline lookup yields CDR1 SEHNR and CDR2 FQNEAQ (reference sequence). The CDR3 consists of 13 residues. Trimming pared 5 bases from V and 3 bases from J, leaving 10 bases between. DNA for the CDR3: TGTGCCAGCAGCCAAGGGACAAAAGAGACCCAGTACTTC. It encodes CASSQGTKETQYF. Full variable domain (missing parts from reference TRBV7-9 and TRBJ2-5): DTGVSQNPRHKITKRGQNVTFRCDPISEHNRLYWYRQTLGQGPEFLTYFQNEAQLEKSRLLSDRFSAERPKGSFSTLEIQRTEQGDSAMYLCASSQGTKETQYFGPGTRLLVL.

V is TRBV7-9 and J is TRBJ1-2; the D is unclear. Trimming removed 3 bases at V and 3 bases at J, with 14 bases between. This CDR3 is built from 15 residues. From germline, CDR1 is SEHNR and CDR2 FQNEAQ (reference sequence). The CDR3 nucleotides read TGTGCCAGCAGCTTTCAGGAGGCTGGGGACTATGGCTACACCTTC. This encodes CASSFQEAGDYGYTF.

This chain joins TRBV7-2 and TRBJ1-3; D possibly corresponds to TRBD1 (5 bases). Trimming cost V 1 base and J 0 bases, with 16 bases left between them. CDR1 SGHTA and CDR2 FQGNSA come from the germline V gene. The CDR3 loop spans 18 amino acids. The CDR3 sequence: CASSLVWGGVGSGNTIYF. The CDR3 nucleotides are TGTGCCAGCAGCTTAGTATGGGGCGGGGTCGGCTCTGGAAACACCATATATTTT.

The rearrangement links TRBV20-1 to TRBJ2-3; the match to TRBD1 covers 7 bases. CDR1 is DFQATT, CDR2 SNEGSKA, per germline (reference sequence). V was pared by 3 bases and J by 2 bases, with 5 bases of the junction left unmatched. This CDR3 region has 14 residues. CDR3 in amino acids: CSASLDRTTDTQYF. The CDR3 bases are TGCAGTGCTAGTTTGGACAGGACCACAGATACGCAGTATTTT.

The J gene is TRBJ1-2, the V gene TRBV12-3 or TRBV12-4; D is uncertain. The CDR3 loop spans 12 amino acids. V shed 7 bases and J shed 8 bases, with 14 bases lying between them. The CDR3 DNA reads TGTGCCAGCACCCTGGCGGGAAGCGGCTACACCTTC. Translation: CASTLAGSGYTF.

Here the CDR3 reads CASRSDTDTQYF. The CDR3 nucleotides read TGTGCCAGCAGGTCAGACACAGATACGCAGTATTTT. The rearrangement links TRBV6-5 to TRBJ2-3; D remains unclear. This CDR3 has 12 amino acids. V shed 6 bases and J shed 2 bases, with 6 bases lying between them. The germline CDR1 and CDR2 sequences are MNHEY and SVGAGI.

The rearrangement joins TRBV6-4 to TRBJ2-2; 7 positions match TRBD1. This CDR3 is 14 amino acids long. V was pared by 6 bases and J by 3 bases, with 4 bases of the junction left unmatched. CDR1 and CDR2 from the germline V gene are MRHNA and SNTAGT. CDR3 region: CASRTGVDTGELFF. CDR3 bases: TGTGCCAGCAGAACAGGGGTCGACACCGGGGAGCTGTTTTTT.

The V gene is TRBV10-1, the J gene TRBJ1-4; TRBD1 matches at 7 bases. This CDR3 contains 15 residues. With V trimmed by 6 bases and J by 5 bases, 9 bases remained unmatched. Germline values: CDR1 WNHNN, CDR2 SYGVQD (reference sequence). CDR3 nucleotide sequence: TGCGCCAGCAGCTTAACTACAGGGGAGAATGAAAAACTGTTTTTT. This gives the protein CASSLTTGENEKLFF.

Worth noting for this clone: Other DNA sequences of this sample code for an identical CDR3. This chain joins TRBV6-5 and TRBJ1-1; D gene unclear. The CDR3 is made up of 13 amino acids. V lost 5 bases and J lost 0, with 7 bases in between. CDR1 is MNHEY, CDR2 SVGAGI, per germline. CDR3 amino acids: CASSRTVNTEAFF. CDR3 sequence (DNA): TGTGCCAGCAGTAGAACGGTGAACACTGAAGCTTTCTTT.

The chain is built from TRBV7-9 and TRBJ2-7; 7 bases are a match to TRBD1. The CDR3 covers 13 residues. Per germline, CDR1 SEHNR and CDR2 FQNEAQ (reference sequence). Trimming took 5 bases from V and 6 from J; bases not matched to a gene: 7. DNA of the CDR3: TGTGCCAGCAGCCTCTCGACAGGGACCGAGCAGTACTTC. This codes for CASSLSTGTEQYF.

The J gene is TRBJ2-7, the V gene TRBV11-2; tentative D call: TRBD2 (5 bases). CDR1 is SGHAT, CDR2 FQNNGV, per germline. The ends were cut back, 3 bases at V and 4 bases at J, with 16 bases in the middle. The CDR3 totals 15 residues. The CDR3 loop reads CASSLEVGEPYEQYF. The CDR3 DNA sequence: TGTGCCAGCAGCTTGGAGGTCGGAGAGCCTTACGAGCAGTACTTC.

The chain employs TRBV3-1 (or the pseudogene TRBV3-2) and TRBJ1-2; no reliable D call. The CDR3 runs to 13 residues. Trimming took 2 bases from V and 7 from J, leaving 11 bases between them. Germline CDR1 reads LGHDT; CDR2 reads YNNKEL (reference sequence). The CDR3 is CASSQTLVGGYTF. In nucleotides, the CDR3 is TGTGCCAGCAGCCAAACGCTGGTCGGTGGCTACACCTTC.

The V call is TRBV19, the J call TRBJ1-4; 8 nucleotides match TRBD1. Trimming removed 6 bases from V and 8 bases from J; junction bases left unmatched: 8. The germline gives CDR1 LNHDA, CDR2 SQIVND (reference sequence). The CDR3 loop spans 14 amino acids. CDR3 residues: CASSDRGGKEKLFF. The CDR3 bases are TGTGCCAGTAGCGACAGGGGAGGAAAAGAAAAACTGTTTTTT.

This clone was seen a few times. V and J are TRBV3-1 (or the pseudogene TRBV3-2) and TRBJ1-5; no clear D. Per germline, CDR1 LGHDT and CDR2 YNNKEL (reference sequence). CDR3 length: 14 amino acids. V gave up 1 base and J gave up 5 bases, with 9 bases separating them. The CDR3 region is CASSQAGTDQPQHF. The CDR3 bases are TGTGCCAGCAGCCAAGCGGGAACTGATCAGCCCCAGCATTTT.

The chain recombines TRBV5-1 with TRBJ1-2; TRBD1 is a possible D gene (5 bases). Germline values: CDR1 SGHRS, CDR2 YFSETQ. V was cut by 2 bases and J by 6 bases, with 14 bases left in between. The CDR3 loop spans 14 amino acids. Here the CDR3 reads CASSFDSARNGYTF. In nucleotides, the CDR3 is TGCGCCAGCAGCTTTGACAGCGCTCGAAATGGCTACACCTTC. Supplemented by reference TRBV5-1 and TRBJ1-2, the full variable domain reads KAGVTQTPRYLIKTRGQQVTLSCSPISGHRSVSWYQQTPGQGLQFLFEYFSETQRNKGNFPGRFSGRQFSNSRSEMNVSTLELGDSALYLCASSFDSARNGYTFGSGTRLTVV.

This sequence joins TRBV21-1 and TRBJ2-2; the D call of TRBD1 is as the table states it, not checked on the DNA. TRBV21-1 is flagged as a pseudogene. This CDR3 spans 16 amino acids. The CDR3 region is CASSKDPGTNTGELFF. For the CDR3, the DNA is TGTGCCAGCAGCAAAGACCCAGGGACGAACACCGGGGAGCTGTTTTTT.